This TCR beta chain was captured by sequencing in a study of spatial heterogeneity in lung cancer. Study-wide context: Follow-up PBMC specimens underwent sequencing when available; their median timing was around 24 months after resection. A unique TCR and UMI combination showed up more than ten times in raw reads, on average.

As for time point: blood at routine non-recurrence follow-up after resection. The input material, whole RNA from tumor, nontumor lung or frozen PBMC, was sequenced unsorted. This clonotype was recorded at least ten times. CDR1 and CDR2 from the germline V gene are SGHRS and YFSETQ. V trimming: 4 bases; J trimming: 6 bases; junction bases outside the gene matches: 9. The length of the CDR3 is 14 residues. Individually, TCR cDNA molecules were each labelled with a unique molecular identifier. Via MiXCR, TCRdb re-called the 5' RACE reads, giving one row per CDR3 protein. The data show 50,000 to 60,000 distinct CDR3 sequences, about 7.4% seen once.

V and J are TRBV5-1 and TRBJ2-7; 8 bases agree with TRBD1. The sample here was PBMCs, taken at follow-up. This sequence was found in a female donor with early-stage non-small cell lung cancer. As DNA, the CDR3 is TGCGCCAGCAGCCCGGGACAGGCTCTCACCGAGCAGTACTTC. It specifies CASSPGQALTEQYF.